These 31 T cell receptor beta chains were all obtained from the same sample, sequenced in a study of T-cell reconstitution after alpha-beta-depleted transplantation in children. Unique molecular identifiers were incorporated into the prepared TCRbeta library. TCRdb recomputed calls from the PCR reads with MiXCR, one row per CDR3 protein. The table records some 500,000 distinct CDR3 sequences, around 18% of them present only once. The sample here was PBMCs from the stem cell graft donor, taken from the stem cell graft. The receptor set was obtained from a human donor who donated a stem cell graft to a child with acute lymphoblastic leukemia.

In its sample, this clonotype was seen a few times. The CDR3 coding sequence is TGTGCCAGCAGCGGCTTAACTCAACAGGGAACCTACAATGAGCAGTTCTTC. Its translation: CASSGLTQQGTYNEQFF. The gene calls are TRBV5-6 and TRBJ2-1; weak D call: TRBD1 (6 bases). The V gene lost 4 bases and the J gene lost 2 bases, with 19 bases spanning the gap. Per germline, CDR1 SGHDT and CDR2 YYEEEE. This CDR3 spans 17 amino acids.

The gene calls are TRBV3-1 and TRBJ2-3, with 9 bases lining up with TRBD1. Germline lookup yields CDR1 LGHDT and CDR2 YNNKEL (reference sequence). Trimming at V came to 2 bases and at J to 5 bases, leaving 2 bases not matched to a gene. This CDR3 contains 14 residues. The CDR3: CASSQYRGQDTQYF. The CDR3 DNA reads as TGTGCCAGCAGCCAATACAGGGGGCAAGATACGCAGTATTTT.

The chain combines TRBV3-1 with TRBJ2-3, with D unresolved. The CDR3 covers 15 residues. CDR1 is LGHDT and CDR2 is YNNKEL in the germline V gene (reference sequence). Trimming took 4 bases from V and 1 from J, leaving 12 bases between them. Here the CDR3 DNA reads TGTGCCAGCAGCCGACTGGGCGGCCGCACAGATACGCAGTATTTT. Its protein product is CASSRLGGRTDTQYF.

This chain links TRBV12-3 or TRBV12-4 with TRBJ2-2; TRBD2 aligns across 7 bases. Trimming took 2 bases from V and 3 from J; bases not matched to a gene: 15. CDR3 length: 19 amino acids. The CDR3 bases are TGTGCCAGCAGTTTAAGCCCTAGCGGTGGACGTGGGTACACCGGGGAGCTGTTTTTT. Amino acids: CASSLSPSGGRGYTGELFF.

This clonotype turned up a few times. V is TRBV4-1 and J is TRBJ2-3, with unresolved D. CDR3 length: 18 residues. Trimming left V 0 bases short and J 6 bases short, with 22 bases between. CDR1 is MGHRA and CDR2 is YSYEKL in the germline V gene. As DNA, the CDR3 is TGCGCCAGCAGCCAAGATCAAGAGGTCGACGCTCTAAGGGATACGCAGTATTTT. Translation: CASSQDQEVDALRDTQYF.

This clonotype was observed a few times. The chain joins TRBV9 to TRBJ1-2, with 9 bases aligning to TRBD1. V dropped 3 bases and J dropped 4; count of bases not matched to a gene: 7. CDR1 SGDLS and CDR2 YYNGEE come from the germline V gene. This CDR3 has 15 residues. In nucleotides, the CDR3 is TGTGCCAGCAGCGCACAGGGGGCGATTTTCTATGGCTACACCTTC. It yields the protein CASSAQGAIFYGYTF.

The chain has TRBV7-2 and TRBJ2-7, with D tentatively TRBD1 (5 bases). This CDR3 contains 13 residues. V lost 3 bases and J 3 bases, leaving 9 bases between the germline ends. Germline V gene sequence: CDR1 SGHTA, CDR2 FQGNSA. The CDR3 sequence: CASSFGHFYEQYF. CDR3 DNA: TGTGCCAGCAGCTTCGGACATTTCTACGAGCAGTACTTC. Based on the CDR3 plus reference TRBV7-2 and TRBJ2-7, the full variable domain is GAGVSQSPSNKVTEKGKDVELRCDPISGHTALYWYRQSLGQGLEFLIYFQGNSAPDKSGLPSDRFSAERTGGSVSTLTIQRTQQEDSAVYLCASSFGHFYEQYFGPGTRLTVT.

V gene TRBV7-2 combines with J gene TRBJ2-3; D uncertain. This CDR3 is 13 amino acids long. V dropped 0 bases and J dropped 6 bases, with 7 bases sitting between them. The V gene's germline CDR1 is SGHTA and CDR2 FQGNSA. CDR3 residues: CASSLAEDDTQYF. In DNA, the CDR3 is TGTGCCAGCAGCTTAGCAGAGGACGATACGCAGTATTTT.

As for this clonotype: Sequence at one end of the junction differs from germline and may be a read error. This chain joins TRBV20-1 and TRBJ1-4; D unclear. The CDR3 is 14 amino acids. Germline V lookup: CDR1 DFQATT, CDR2 SNEGSKA (reference sequence). The CDR3 loop reads CSAGERPTNEKLFF. CDR3 nucleotides: TGCAGTGCTGGAGAGAGACCAACTAATGAAAAACTGTTTTTT.

V gene TRBV2 combines with J gene TRBJ1-2; possible D gene TRBD1, 5 bases. Trimming removed 8 bases from V and 1 base from J, with 11 bases in between. The CDR3 has 13 residues. In germline, CDR1 is SNHLY, CDR2 FYNNEI. CDR3 nucleotide sequence: TGTGCCAGCTGGGACGGACTTAACTATGGCTACACCTTC. Translated, it gives CASWDGLNYGYTF.

This clonotype was counted a few times. V usage is TRBV27 and J usage is TRBJ2-7, with a tentative D call TRBD2 (7 bases). The CDR3 length is 16 residues. The V and J ends lost 3 bases and 0 bases respectively, with 15 bases between them. Germline CDR1 reads MNHEY; CDR2 reads SMNVEV (reference sequence). CDR3 sequence: CASSFEGGGSSYEQYF. In DNA, the CDR3 is TGTGCCAGCAGTTTTGAGGGGGGCGGGAGCTCCTACGAGCAGTACTTC.

The chain employs TRBV5-1 and TRBJ2-7, with 9 bases fitting TRBD1. CDR3 length: 16 residues. The germline CDR1 and CDR2 sequences are SGHRS and YFSETQ. After removal of 0 bases from V and 4 bases from J, the junction contained 8 bases not matched to a gene. CDR3 in amino acids: CASSLASGTGSYEQYF. CDR3 DNA: TGCGCCAGCAGCTTGGCATCTGGGACAGGGAGTTACGAGCAGTACTTC.

The chain joins TRBV27 to TRBJ2-7; D is unclear. The CDR3 is made up of 15 amino acids. V was clipped by 0 bases and J by 5 bases, with 14 bases between them. Germline CDR1 reads MNHEY; CDR2 reads SMNVEV (reference sequence). The CDR3 region has the DNA TGTGCCAGCAGTTTATCTCGGGCCCAAAACGACGAGCAGTACTTC. Its protein is CASSLSRAQNDEQYF.

The table lists this clonotype with a few counts. The rearrangement uses TRBV12-3 or TRBV12-4 and TRBJ2-1; the D gene could be TRBD1 or TRBD2 (7 bases each). The length of the CDR3 is 16 residues. V gave up 8 bases and J gave up 2 bases, with 19 bases separating them. As DNA, the CDR3 is TGTGCCAGCCGAAGGAGGGGAGGGGGCCCCTACAATGAGCAGTTCTTC. Its translation is CASRRRGGGPYNEQFF.

The chain is built from TRBV5-1 and TRBJ1-3; 9 bases are a match to TRBD1. From germline, CDR1 is SGHRS and CDR2 YFSETQ. V shed 0 bases and J 7 bases; nucleotides not matched to a gene: 8. CDR3 size: 16 residues. The CDR3 reads CASSLEGQGVRNTIYF. CDR3 coding DNA: TGCGCCAGCAGCTTGGAGGGACAGGGTGTTCGGAACACCATATATTTT.

The V and J genes are TRBV9 and TRBJ1-1, with a tentative D call TRBD1 (6 bases). Trimming cost V 4 bases and J 1 base, with 11 bases left between them. CDR1 is SGDLS and CDR2 is YYNGEE in the germline V gene. The CDR3 extends over 14 amino acids. The DNA of the CDR3 is TGTGCCAGCAGCTCACGGACAGCGAACACTGAAGCTTTCTTT. Translation: CASSSRTANTEAFF.

The V gene is TRBV20-1, the J gene TRBJ1-5; maybe TRBD1 (5 bases). Germline V CDR1 and CDR2: DFQATT, SNEGSKA (reference sequence). With 3 bases removed from V and 6 bases from J, the gap between germline ends came to 15 bases. The CDR3 totals 14 residues. CDR3 loop: CSASPTVESQPQHF. The CDR3 nucleotides are TGCAGTGCTAGCCCGACAGTTGAGAGTCAGCCCCAGCATTTT.

The chain has TRBV20-1 and TRBJ2-1; TRBD2 matches 9 bases. The CDR3 is made up of 16 amino acids. Germline CDR1 reads DFQATT; CDR2 reads SNEGSKA (reference sequence). DNA of the CDR3: TGCGGAGTCCGAAGGACTAGCGTAGGGTTTTACAATGAGCAGTTCTTC. This translates into CGVRRTSVGFYNEQFF.

The chain combines TRBV7-9 with TRBJ2-3, with D perhaps being TRBD1 or TRBD2 (5 bases each). The CDR3 is 13 residues long. V lost 8 bases and J 4 bases, leaving 13 bases between the germline ends. The V gene's germline CDR1 is SEHNR and CDR2 FQNEAQ (reference sequence). CDR3 protein: CASGASIADTQYF. The CDR3 coding sequence is TGTGCCAGCGGGGCTAGCATCGCAGATACGCAGTATTTT.

The rearrangement uses TRBV12-3 or TRBV12-4 and TRBJ1-1; D unresolved. The ends were cut back, 0 bases at V and 5 bases at J, with 13 bases in the middle. The CDR3 loop spans 15 amino acids. DNA of the CDR3: TGTGCCAGCAGTTTAGCCGTCTGGGGAGGGACTGAAGCTTTCTTT. This translates into CASSLAVWGGTEAFF.

This clonotype was seen a few times. This sequence joins TRBV6-5 and TRBJ2-7; 8 nucleotides align to TRBD2. Germline assignment: CDR1 MNHEY and CDR2 SVGAGI. Trimming took 0 bases from V and 7 from J; bases not matched to a gene: 14. The CDR3 is made up of 17 amino acids. The CDR3 loop reads CASSYSPLGREVEEQYF. The DNA of the CDR3 is TGTGCCAGCAGTTACTCGCCACTAGGGCGGGAGGTTGAAGAGCAGTACTTC.

This clonotype came up a few times. CDR3 sequence (DNA): TGTGCCAGCAGCTTGGGTAGCCGGGGTGAGCAGTTCTTC. Translating it yields CASSLGSRGEQFF. This chain links TRBV5-6 with TRBJ2-1, with a tentative D call TRBD2 (5 bases). Trimming cost V 0 bases and J 9 bases, with 10 bases left between them. Germline CDR1 reads SGHDT; CDR2 reads YYEEEE. The CDR3 is made up of 13 amino acids.

This clonotype was counted between two and nine times. The genes are TRBV12-3 or TRBV12-4 and TRBJ2-5; D is tentatively TRBD1 or TRBD2 (5 bases each). The CDR3 runs 13 residues. V was cut by 6 bases and J by 6 bases, with 14 bases left in between. CDR3 residues: CASSRDLGQTQYF. The CDR3 DNA reads as TGTGCCAGCAGCCGGGACCTTGGGCAGACCCAGTACTTC.

This clonotype was found a few times. The chain links TRBV11-2 to TRBJ2-1, with 8 positions matching TRBD2. The CDR3 loop spans 17 amino acids. The germline V gene has CDR1 SGHAT and CDR2 FQNNGV. With 5 bases clipped from V and 4 bases from J, the junction kept 13 bases outside the gene matches. The CDR3 reads CASSRFGLAPTYNEQFF. DNA for the CDR3: TGTGCCAGCAGCAGATTCGGACTAGCTCCTACTTACAATGAGCAGTTCTTC.

The chain is built from TRBV5-1 and TRBJ1-5, with 10 bases aligning to TRBD1. The CDR3 runs 16 residues. The trim removed 4 bases at V and 7 bases at J, leaving 11 bases unmatched. Germline V lookup: CDR1 SGHRS, CDR2 YFSETQ. In nucleotides, the CDR3 is TGCGCCAGCAGCCCGGGGGGGACAGGGGCGAGCCAGCCCCAGCATTTT. Protein product: CASSPGGTGASQPQHF. The full variable domain, in which reference TRBV5-1 and TRBJ1-5 provide the parts outside the CDR3, is KAGVTQTPRYLIKTRGQQVTLSCSPISGHRSVSWYQQTPGQGLQFLFEYFSETQRNKGNFPGRFSGRQFSNSRSEMNVSTLELGDSALYLCASSPGGTGASQPQHFGDGTRLSIL.

This rearrangement joins TRBV7-6 to TRBJ2-2; D not certain. Germline V gene data show CDR1 as SGHVS and CDR2 as FNYEAQ. Trimming removed 4 bases from V and 6 bases from J, with 9 bases in between. The CDR3 has 13 amino acids. CDR3 protein: CASSSQTAGELFF. CDR3 in DNA: TGTGCCAGCAGCTCCCAAACGGCCGGGGAGCTGTTTTTT.

This clonotype has just a few counts. V is TRBV18 and J is TRBJ2-6; unclear D gene. Germline CDR1 is KGHSH and CDR2 is LQKENI. The CDR3 spans 17 residues. The V and J ends lost 3 bases and 0 bases respectively, with 12 bases between them. The CDR3 nucleotides are TGTGCCAGCTCACCGATAGTTTTTTACTCTGGGGCCAACGTCCTGACTTTC. It yields the protein CASSPIVFYSGANVLTF.

This clonotype was recorded a few times. This CDR3 reads CASSLAAPAYEQYF. In nucleotides, the CDR3 is TGTGCCAGCAGCTTAGCCGCCCCCGCATACGAGCAGTACTTC. This chain connects TRBV7-9 to TRBJ2-7; D not certain. The CDR3 has 14 residues. Trimming removed 0 bases from V and 4 bases from J, with 10 bases in between. Germline CDR1 SEHNR, CDR2 FQNEAQ (reference sequence).

V gene TRBV7-9 combines with J gene TRBJ1-1; D is unresolved. V dropped 5 bases and J dropped 0 bases, with 10 bases sitting between them. The CDR3 is made up of 14 amino acids. Germline V lookup: CDR1 SEHNR, CDR2 FQNEAQ (reference sequence). The CDR3 DNA follows: TGTGCCAGCAGCCCCCCCCTAGTGAACACTGAAGCTTTCTTT. This codes for CASSPPLVNTEAFF.

The rearrangement links TRBV4-1 to TRBJ2-7; no reliable D call. The CDR3 runs to 14 residues. V lost 0 bases and J lost 2, with 8 bases in between. CDR1 and CDR2 from the germline V gene are MGHRA and YSYEKL. CDR3 bases: TGCGCCAGCAGCCAAGAAGGCGTGACCTACGAGCAGTACTTC. It translates to CASSQEGVTYEQYF.

This clonotype was picked up a small number of times. The chain couples TRBV12-3 or TRBV12-4 to TRBJ1-1; D is perhaps TRBD1 (5 bases). CDR3 size: 11 residues. Deletions cut 6 bases from V and 8 bases from J, with 10 bases between. CDR3 DNA sequence: TGTGCCAGCAGCGACAGACAGGAAGCTTTCTTT. As protein: CASSDRQEAFF.